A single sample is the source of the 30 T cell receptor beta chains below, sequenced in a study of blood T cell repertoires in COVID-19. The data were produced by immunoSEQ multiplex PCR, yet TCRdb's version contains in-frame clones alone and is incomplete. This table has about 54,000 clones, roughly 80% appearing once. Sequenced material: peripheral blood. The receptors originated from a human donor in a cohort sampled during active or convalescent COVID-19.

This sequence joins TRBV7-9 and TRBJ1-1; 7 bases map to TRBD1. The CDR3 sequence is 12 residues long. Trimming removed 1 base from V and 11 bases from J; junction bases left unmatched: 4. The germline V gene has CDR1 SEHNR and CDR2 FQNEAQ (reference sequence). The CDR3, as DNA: TGTGCCAGCAGCTTAGAAGGGGGCCGGGCTTTCTTT. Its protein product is CASSLEGGRAFF.

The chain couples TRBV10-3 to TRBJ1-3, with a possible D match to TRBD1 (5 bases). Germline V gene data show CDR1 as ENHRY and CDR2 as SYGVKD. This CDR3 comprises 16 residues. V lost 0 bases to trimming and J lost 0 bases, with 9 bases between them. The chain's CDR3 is CAISESVGLSGNTIYF. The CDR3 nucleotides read TGTGCCATCAGTGAGTCGGTGGGGCTCTCTGGAAACACCATATATTTT.

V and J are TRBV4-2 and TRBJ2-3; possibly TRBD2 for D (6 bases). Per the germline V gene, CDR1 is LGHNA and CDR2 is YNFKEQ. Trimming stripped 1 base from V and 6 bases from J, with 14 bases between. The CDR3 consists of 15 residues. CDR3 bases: TGTGCCAGCAGCCAAGGATTGGTAGCGGCTGATACGCAGTATTTT. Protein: CASSQGLVAADTQYF.

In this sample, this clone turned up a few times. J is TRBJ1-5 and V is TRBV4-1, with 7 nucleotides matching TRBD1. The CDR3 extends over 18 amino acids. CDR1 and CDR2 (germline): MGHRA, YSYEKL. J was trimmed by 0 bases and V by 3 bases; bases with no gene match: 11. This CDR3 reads CASSHQPLTGDSNQPQHF. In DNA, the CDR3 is TGCGCCAGCAGCCACCAACCACTCACAGGGGATAGCAATCAGCCCCAGCATTTT.

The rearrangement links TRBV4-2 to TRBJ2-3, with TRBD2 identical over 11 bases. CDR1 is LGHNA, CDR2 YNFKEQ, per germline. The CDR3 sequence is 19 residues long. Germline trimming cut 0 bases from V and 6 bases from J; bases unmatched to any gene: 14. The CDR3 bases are TGTGCCAGCAGCCAAGATTACCTTAGCGGGGGGGGACTCCGGGATACGCAGTATTTT. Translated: CASSQDYLSGGGLRDTQYF.

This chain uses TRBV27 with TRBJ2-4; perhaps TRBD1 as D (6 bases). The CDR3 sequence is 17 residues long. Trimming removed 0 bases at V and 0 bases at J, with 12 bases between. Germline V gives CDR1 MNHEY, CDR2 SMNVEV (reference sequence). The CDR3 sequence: CASSLSGQKIAKNIQYF. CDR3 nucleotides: TGTGCCAGCAGTTTATCCGGACAGAAAATAGCCAAAAACATTCAGTACTTC.

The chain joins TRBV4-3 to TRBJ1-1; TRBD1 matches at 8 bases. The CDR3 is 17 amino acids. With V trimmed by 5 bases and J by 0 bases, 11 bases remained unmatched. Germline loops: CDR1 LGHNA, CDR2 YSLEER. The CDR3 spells CASSSSRQGTMNTEAFF. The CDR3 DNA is TGCGCCAGCAGCTCGTCTAGACAGGGGACAATGAACACTGAAGCTTTCTTT.

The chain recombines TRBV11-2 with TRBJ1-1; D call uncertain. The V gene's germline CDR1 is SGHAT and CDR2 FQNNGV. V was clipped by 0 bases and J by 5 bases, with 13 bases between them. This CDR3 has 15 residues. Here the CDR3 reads CASSLDLLAGTEAFF. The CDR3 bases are TGTGCCAGCAGCTTAGATCTTTTGGCCGGGACTGAAGCTTTCTTT.

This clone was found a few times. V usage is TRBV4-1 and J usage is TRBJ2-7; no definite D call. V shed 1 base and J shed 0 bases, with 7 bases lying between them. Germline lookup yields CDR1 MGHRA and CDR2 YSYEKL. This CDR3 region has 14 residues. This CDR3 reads CASSQVTVSYEQYF. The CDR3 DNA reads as TGCGCCAGCAGCCAAGTCACAGTCTCCTACGAGCAGTACTTC.

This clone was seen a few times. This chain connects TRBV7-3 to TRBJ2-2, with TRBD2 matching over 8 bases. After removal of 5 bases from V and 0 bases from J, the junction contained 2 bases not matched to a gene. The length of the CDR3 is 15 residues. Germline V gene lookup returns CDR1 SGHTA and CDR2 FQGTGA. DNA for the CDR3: TGTGCCAGCAGCCTGGGACTAGCGAACACCGGGGAGCTGTTTTTT. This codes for CASSLGLANTGELFF. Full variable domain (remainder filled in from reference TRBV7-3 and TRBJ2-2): GAGVSQTPSNKVTEKGKYVELRCDPISGHTALYWYRQSLGQGPEFLIYFQGTGAADDSGLPNDRFFAVRPEGSVSTLKIQRTERGDSAVYLCASSLGLANTGELFFGEGSRLTVL.

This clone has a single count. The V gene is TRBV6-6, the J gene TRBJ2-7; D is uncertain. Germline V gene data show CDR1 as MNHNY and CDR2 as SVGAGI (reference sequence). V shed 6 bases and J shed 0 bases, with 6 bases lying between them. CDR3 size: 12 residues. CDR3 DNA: TGTGCCAGCAGCCCGAGCTCCTACGAGCAGTACTTC. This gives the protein CASSPSSYEQYF.

The CDR3 reads CASSQEGVQGSWNEQFF. The DNA of the CDR3 is TGCGCCAGCAGCCAAGAAGGAGTTCAGGGTAGTTGGAATGAGCAGTTCTTC. The J gene is TRBJ2-1, the V gene TRBV4-3; a weak D match, TRBD1 (5 bases). The germline gives CDR1 LGHNA, CDR2 YSLEER. V gave up 0 bases and J gave up 7 bases, with 19 bases separating them. This CDR3 contains 17 residues.

This CDR3 is CASSQVFAASGAETQYF. The CDR3, as DNA: TGCGCCAGCAGCCAAGTCTTCGCGGCTAGCGGGGCAGAGACCCAGTACTTC. The chain employs TRBV4-1 and TRBJ2-5; 9 bases fit TRBD2. V trimming: 1 base; J trimming: 4 bases; junction bases outside the gene matches: 10. Germline assignment: CDR1 MGHRA and CDR2 YSYEKL. The CDR3 is 17 residues long.

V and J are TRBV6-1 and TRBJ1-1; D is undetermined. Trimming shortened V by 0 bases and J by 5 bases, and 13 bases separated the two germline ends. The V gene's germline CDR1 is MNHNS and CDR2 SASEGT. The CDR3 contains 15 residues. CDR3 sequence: CASSEAVGGWTEAFF. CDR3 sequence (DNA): TGTGCCAGCAGTGAAGCTGTAGGAGGGTGGACTGAAGCTTTCTTT.

CDR3 coding DNA: TGTGCCAGCTCAGTGCTAAAGGGACAGGGGAACACTGAAGCTTTCTTT. Protein sequence: CASSVLKGQGNTEAFF. This chain connects TRBV18 to TRBJ1-1; 9 bases align to TRBD1. The CDR3 is 16 residues long. The V segment lost 5 bases and the J segment 1 base; nucleotides outside the gene matches: 8. Germline assignment: CDR1 KGHSH and CDR2 LQKENI.

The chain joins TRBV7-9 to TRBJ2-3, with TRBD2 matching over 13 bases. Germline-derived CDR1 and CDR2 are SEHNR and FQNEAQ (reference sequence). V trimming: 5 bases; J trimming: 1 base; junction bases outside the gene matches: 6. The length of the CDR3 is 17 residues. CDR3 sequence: CASSPQLAGGGTDTQYF. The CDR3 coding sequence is TGTGCCAGCAGCCCCCAACTAGCGGGGGGGGGCACAGATACGCAGTATTTT.

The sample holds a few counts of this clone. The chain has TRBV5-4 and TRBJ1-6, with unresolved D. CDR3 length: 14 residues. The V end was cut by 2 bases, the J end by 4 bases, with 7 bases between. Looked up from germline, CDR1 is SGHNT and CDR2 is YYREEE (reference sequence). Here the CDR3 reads CASSFEGYNSPLHF. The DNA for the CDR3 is TGTGCCAGCAGCTTTGAGGGATATAATTCACCCCTCCACTTT.

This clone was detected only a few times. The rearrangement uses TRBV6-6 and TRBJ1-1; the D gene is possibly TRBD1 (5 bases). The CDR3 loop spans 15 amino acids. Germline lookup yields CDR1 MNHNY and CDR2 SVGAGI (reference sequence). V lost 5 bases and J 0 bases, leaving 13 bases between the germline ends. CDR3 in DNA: TGTGCCAGCAGTCACGTCGGGGGTTTGAACACTGAAGCTTTCTTT. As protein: CASSHVGGLNTEAFF.

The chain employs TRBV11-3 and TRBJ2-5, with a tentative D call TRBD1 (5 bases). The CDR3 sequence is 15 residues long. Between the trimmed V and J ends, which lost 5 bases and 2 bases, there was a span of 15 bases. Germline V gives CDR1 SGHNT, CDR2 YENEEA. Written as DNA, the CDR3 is TGTGCCAGCAGCACTAATCTAGGGGCACAAGAGACCCAGTACTTC. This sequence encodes CASSTNLGAQETQYF.

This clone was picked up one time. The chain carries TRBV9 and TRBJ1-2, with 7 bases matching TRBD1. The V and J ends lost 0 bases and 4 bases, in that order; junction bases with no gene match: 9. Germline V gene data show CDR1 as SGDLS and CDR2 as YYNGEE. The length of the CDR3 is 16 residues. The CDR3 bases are TGTGCCAGCAGCGTAGGGTCCCAGGGGGTAGGCTATGGCTACACCTTC. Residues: CASSVGSQGVGYGYTF.

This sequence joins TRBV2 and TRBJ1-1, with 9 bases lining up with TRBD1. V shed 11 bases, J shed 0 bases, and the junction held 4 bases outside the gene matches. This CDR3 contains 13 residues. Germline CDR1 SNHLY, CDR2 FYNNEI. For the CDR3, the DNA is TGTGCCGCGAACAGGGGGCTGAACACTGAAGCTTTCTTT. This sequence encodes CAANRGLNTEAFF.

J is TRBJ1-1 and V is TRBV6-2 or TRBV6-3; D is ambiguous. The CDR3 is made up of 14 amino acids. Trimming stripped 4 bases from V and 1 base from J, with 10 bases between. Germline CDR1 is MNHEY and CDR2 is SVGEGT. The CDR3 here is CASSFLGGNTEAFF. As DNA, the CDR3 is TGTGCCAGCAGTTTCCTCGGAGGGAACACTGAAGCTTTCTTT.

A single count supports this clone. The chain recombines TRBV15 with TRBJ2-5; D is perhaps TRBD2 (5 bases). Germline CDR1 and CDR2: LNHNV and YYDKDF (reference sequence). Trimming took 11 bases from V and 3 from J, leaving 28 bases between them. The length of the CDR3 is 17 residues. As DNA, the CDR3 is TGTGCCCCTATTCGGTCGGGGTCCCCCTATGGTAAAGAGACCCAGTACTTC. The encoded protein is CAPIRSGSPYGKETQYF.

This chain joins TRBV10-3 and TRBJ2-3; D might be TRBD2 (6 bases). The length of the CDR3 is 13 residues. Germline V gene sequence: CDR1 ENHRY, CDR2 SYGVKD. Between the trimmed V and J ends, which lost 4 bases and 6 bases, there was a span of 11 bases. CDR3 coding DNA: TGTGCCATCAGTGGAGGACTACCGGATACGCAGTATTTT. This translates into CAISGGLPDTQYF.

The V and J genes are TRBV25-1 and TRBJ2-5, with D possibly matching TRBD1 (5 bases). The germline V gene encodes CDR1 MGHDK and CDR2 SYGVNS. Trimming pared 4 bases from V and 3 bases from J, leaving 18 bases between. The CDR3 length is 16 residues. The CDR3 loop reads CASSGSQPGREETQYF. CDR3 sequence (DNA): TGTGCCAGCAGTGGGAGTCAGCCAGGGCGAGAAGAGACCCAGTACTTC.

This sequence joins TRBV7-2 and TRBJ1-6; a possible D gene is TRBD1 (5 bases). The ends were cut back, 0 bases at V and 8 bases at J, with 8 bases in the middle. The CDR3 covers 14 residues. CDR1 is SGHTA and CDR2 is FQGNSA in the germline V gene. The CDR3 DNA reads TGTGCCAGCAGCTTAGCGGCGGGGGATTCACCCCTCCACTTT. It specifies CASSLAAGDSPLHF.

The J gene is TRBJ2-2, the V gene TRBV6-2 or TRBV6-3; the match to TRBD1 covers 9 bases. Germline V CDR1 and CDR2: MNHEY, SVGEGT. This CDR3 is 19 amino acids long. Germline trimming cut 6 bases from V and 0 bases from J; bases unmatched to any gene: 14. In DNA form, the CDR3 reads TGTGCCAGCAGCCGCACAGGGGGCCAATTCCTTCCGAACACCGGGGAGCTGTTTTTT. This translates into CASSRTGGQFLPNTGELFF.

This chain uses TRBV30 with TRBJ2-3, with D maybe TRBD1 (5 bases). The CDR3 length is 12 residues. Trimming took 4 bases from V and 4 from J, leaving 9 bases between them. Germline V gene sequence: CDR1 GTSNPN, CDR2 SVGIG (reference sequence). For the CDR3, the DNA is TGTGCCTGGACAGGGTCGGCAGATACGCAGTATTTT. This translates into CAWTGSADTQYF.

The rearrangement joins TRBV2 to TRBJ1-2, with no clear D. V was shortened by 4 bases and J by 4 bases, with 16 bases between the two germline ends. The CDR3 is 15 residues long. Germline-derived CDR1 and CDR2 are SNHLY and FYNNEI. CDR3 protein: CASSGAASASYGYTF. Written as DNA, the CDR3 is TGTGCCAGCAGTGGGGCAGCCTCCGCCTCCTATGGCTACACCTTC.

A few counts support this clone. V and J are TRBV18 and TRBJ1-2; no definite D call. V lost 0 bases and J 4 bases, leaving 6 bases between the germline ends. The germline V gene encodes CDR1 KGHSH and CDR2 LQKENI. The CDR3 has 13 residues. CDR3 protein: CASSPPGGYGYTF. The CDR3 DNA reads TGTGCCAGCTCACCACCCGGTGGCTATGGCTACACCTTC.